This TCR beta chain was recovered during a study of Graves' ophthalmopathy and Graves' hyperthyroidism. Study observations and caveats: Ophthalmopathy progression predictions by the model showed around 72% specificity and about 70% sensitivity. In separating ophthalmopathy from stable hyperthyroidism, a 13-signature model achieved roughly 89% sensitivity and 65% to 84% specificity. Most expanded clonotypes from thyroid (those above 0.001 frequency) were also found in blood.

The V and J ends lost 2 bases and 4 bases, in that order; junction bases with no gene match: 7. CDR1 and CDR2 from the germline V gene are MNHNS and SASEGT. This CDR3 has 15 residues. As to this clonotype: Its specificity is unknown.

Amplifying from RNA transcripts, the study obtained TCR beta CDR3 regions. An initial RT-PCR round employing HTBI primers preceded a second-round multiplex PCR. TCRdb processed the multiplex PCR reads anew with MiXCR; each CDR3 protein has one entry. In the table there are 350,000 or so distinct CDR3 sequences, about 17% of which are singletons. The source material was peripheral blood. The TCR was taken from an adult man with Graves' ophthalmopathy. The J gene is TRBJ2-5, the V gene TRBV6-1; 7 nucleotides match TRBD1. The CDR3 sequence: CASSENRGVRETQYF. CDR3 sequence (DNA): TGTGCCAGCAGTGAAAACAGGGGAGTTAGAGAGACCCAGTACTTC.